Below are 2 T cell receptor beta chains sequenced from a single sample in a study of regulatory T cells in long-lasting Graves disease. The TCR beta library used iRepertoire HTBI primers with Arm-PCR amplification of CDR3. Using its own MiXCR run on the multiplex PCR reads, TCRdb lists one record per CDR3 protein. The sample lists some 410,000 distinct CDR3 sequences, about 16% occurring once. Described time point: newly diagnosed GD, antithyroid drugs for less than 3 months. TCR sequences were obtained from RNA taken from PBMCs. In addition, the sample was reused for a study of T cells in Graves' hyperthyroidism and ophthalmopathy.

Source: peripheral blood mononuclear cells (PBMCs), taken at new diagnosis, from a patient treated with antithyroid drugs. These receptors were collected from a woman aged 25 to 39 with Graves disease.

In its sample, this clonotype was seen many times. The rearrangement links TRBV18 to TRBJ1-2; perhaps TRBD1 as D (6 bases). Trimming removed 5 bases at V and 2 bases at J, with 15 bases between. Germline V CDR1 and CDR2: KGHSH, LQKENI. This CDR3 comprises 15 residues. CDR3 protein: CASSSGTPHNYGYTF. The DNA of the CDR3 is TGTGCCAGCTCATCCGGGACACCTCACAACTATGGCTACACCTTC.

In this sample, this clonotype turned up many times. The chain joins TRBV18 to TRBJ2-5, with TRBD1 matching 9 bases. CDR3 size: 13 residues. Germline CDR1 KGHSH, CDR2 LQKENI. Trimming took 6 bases from V and 4 from J; bases not matched to a gene: 3. As DNA, the CDR3 is TGTGCCAGCTCCGAGACAGGGGGAGAGACCCAGTACTTC. Translation gives CASSETGGETQYF.